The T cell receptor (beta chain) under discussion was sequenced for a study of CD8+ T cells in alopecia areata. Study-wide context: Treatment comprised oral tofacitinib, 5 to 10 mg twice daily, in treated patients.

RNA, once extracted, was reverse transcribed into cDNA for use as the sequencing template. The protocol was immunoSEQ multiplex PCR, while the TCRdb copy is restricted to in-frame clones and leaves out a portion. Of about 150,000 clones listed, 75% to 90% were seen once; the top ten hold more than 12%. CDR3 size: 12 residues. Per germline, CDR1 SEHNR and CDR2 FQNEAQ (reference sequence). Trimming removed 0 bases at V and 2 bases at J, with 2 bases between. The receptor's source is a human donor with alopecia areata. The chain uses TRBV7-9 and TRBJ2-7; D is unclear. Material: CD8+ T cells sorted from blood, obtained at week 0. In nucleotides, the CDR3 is TGTGCCAGCAGCTTAGCAGCCTACGAGCAGTACTTC. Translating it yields CASSLAAYEQYF.